This TCR beta chain was identified in a study of blood T cell repertoires in COVID-19. Participants were aged roughly 18 to 90 years, lived in under 30 US areas, and enrolled virtually. Profiled with immunoSEQ multiplex PCR; TCRdb holds only in-frame clones, not every one. In the table there are some 250,000 clones, 91% of which are singletons. CDR3 size: 12 residues. V shed 3 bases and J shed 3 bases, with 9 bases lying between them. CDR1 DFQATT and CDR2 SNEGSKA come from the germline V gene (reference sequence). The V call is TRBV20-1, the J call TRBJ2-7, with D possibly matching TRBD2 (6 bases). Sequencing was done on a sample of PBMCs or T cells enriched from blood (not recorded which). The TCR sequence derives from a human donor in a cohort exposed to, infected with or recovered from COVID-19 (not recorded which). The donor label of this sample is uncertain. The CDR3 region has the DNA TGCAGTGCTAGTCTCGGGGGCTACGAGCAGTACTTC. Its protein product is CSASLGGYEQYF.